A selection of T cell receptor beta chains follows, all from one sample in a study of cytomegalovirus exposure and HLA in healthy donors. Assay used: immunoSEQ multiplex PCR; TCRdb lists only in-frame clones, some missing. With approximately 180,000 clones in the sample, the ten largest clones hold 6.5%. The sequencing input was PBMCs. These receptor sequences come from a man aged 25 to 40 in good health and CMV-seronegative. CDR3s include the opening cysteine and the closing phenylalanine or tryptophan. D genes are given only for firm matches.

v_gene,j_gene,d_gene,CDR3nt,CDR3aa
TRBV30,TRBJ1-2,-,TGTGCCTGGCTTCCCCTCAGGGATTCTAACTATGGCTACACCTTC,CAWLPLRDSNYGYTF
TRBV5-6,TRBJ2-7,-,TGTGCCAGCAGCTTTCGGGGAAGCTCCTACGAGCAGTACTTC,CASSFRGSSYEQYF
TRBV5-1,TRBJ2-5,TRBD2,TGCGCCAGCATGAAGACAGCGGGAGTGGAAGAGACCCAGTACTTC,CASMKTAGVEETQYF
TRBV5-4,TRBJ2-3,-,TGTGCCAGCAGCTTGTGGGCGGGAGATACGCAGTATTTT,CASSLWAGDTQYF
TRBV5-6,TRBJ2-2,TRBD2,TGTGCCAGCAGCTTTGCGGCTAGCGGCACCGGGGAGCTGTTTTTT,CASSFAASGTGELFF
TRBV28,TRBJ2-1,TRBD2,TGTGCCAGCAGCTTGGCGGTTGCGGGAGGGCCAAATGAGCAGTTCTTC,CASSLAVAGGPNEQFF
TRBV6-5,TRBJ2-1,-,TGTGCCAGCAGCCGACGACAGAACCCATACAATGAGCAGTTCTTC,CASSRRQNPYNEQFF
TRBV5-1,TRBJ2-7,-,TGCGCCAGCAGCCGCGACCCCAACTACGAGCAGTACTTC,CASSRDPNYEQYF
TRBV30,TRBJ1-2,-,TGTGCCTGGAGCCCCAACCTGGGCAGCTATGGCTACACCTTC,CAWSPNLGSYGYTF
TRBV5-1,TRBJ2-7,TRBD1,TGCGCCAGCAGCACGGGACAGGCCTGGCCCTACGAGCAGTACTTC,CASSTGQAWPYEQYF
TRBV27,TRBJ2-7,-,TGTGCCAGCAGTTCCACCAGGTCCTACGAGCAGTACTTC,CASSSTRSYEQYF
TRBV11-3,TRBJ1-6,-,TGTGCCAGCACCAGACAGTTTCCTTCACCCCTCCACTTT,CASTRQFPSPLHF
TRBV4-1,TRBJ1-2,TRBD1,TGCGCCAGCAGCCAGGGACAGGGGGAATTCTATGGCTACACCTTC,CASSQGQGEFYGYTF
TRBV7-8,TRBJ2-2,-,TGTGCCAGCAGCTTAGCCCGAGGACAAAGCTTAGGCACCGGGGAGCTGTTTTTT,CASSLARGQSLGTGELFF
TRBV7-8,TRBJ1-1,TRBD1,TGTGCCAGCAGCCCAAGACAGGGGCTAAGTGACACTGAAGCTTTCTTT,CASSPRQGLSDTEAFF